The 10 T cell receptor beta chains listed next were all sequenced from one sample in a study of blood T cell repertoires in COVID-19. The data were produced by immunoSEQ multiplex PCR, yet TCRdb's version contains in-frame clones alone and is incomplete. The sample has 100,000 to 150,000 clones, around 83% seen once. Sequenced: peripheral blood. The source of these receptors is a woman in her fifties or sixties with acute or convalescent COVID-19.

CDR3 region: CASSPLRDEKLFF. CDR3 in DNA: TGTGCCAGCTCACCCCTCCGTGATGAAAAACTGTTTTTT. The V and J genes are TRBV18 and TRBJ1-4, with D hard to call. Per the germline V gene, CDR1 is KGHSH and CDR2 is LQKENI. V was trimmed by 3 bases and J by 6 bases, leaving 8 bases between them. The CDR3 consists of 13 residues. The whole variable domain, remainder taken from reference TRBV18 and TRBJ1-4, is NAGVMQNPRHLVRRRGQEARLRCSPMKGHSHVYWYRQLPEEGLKFMVYLQKENIIDESGMPKERFSAEFPKEGPSILRIQQVVRGDSAAYFCASSPLRDEKLFFGSGTQLSVL.

The chain employs TRBV7-9 and TRBJ1-2; D unresolved. This CDR3 has 14 residues. Looked up from germline, CDR1 is SEHNR and CDR2 is FQNEAQ (reference sequence). The V end lost 2 bases, the J end lost 5 bases, and 12 bases lay between the germline ends. The CDR3 reads CASSLSYKEYGYTF. The CDR3 DNA reads as TGTGCCAGCAGCTTATCTTATAAGGAGTATGGCTACACCTTC.

This chain uses TRBV5-6 with TRBJ2-1; 9 nucleotides line up with TRBD1. CDR1 and CDR2 from the germline V gene are SGHDT and YYEEEE. J lost 6 bases, V lost 0 bases, and 4 bases had no gene match. This CDR3 has 15 residues. CDR3 sequence: CASSLGGQGGNEQFF. The CDR3 coding sequence is TGTGCCAGCAGCTTGGGGGGACAGGGAGGCAATGAGCAGTTCTTC.

The V call is TRBV12-3 or TRBV12-4, the J call TRBJ2-7; 9 bases align to TRBD2. Germline trimming cut 7 bases from V and 1 base from J; bases unmatched to any gene: 2. CDR3 length equals 13 residues. For the CDR3, the DNA is TGTGCCAGCAAGGGACTAGCATCCTACGAGCAGTACTTC. Translated, it gives CASKGLASYEQYF.

The rearrangement joins TRBV18 to TRBJ2-3; 8 nucleotides match TRBD2. The V gene end was trimmed by 3 bases and the J gene end by 1 base; junction bases not matched to a gene: 6. The CDR3 spans 16 residues. Germline loops: CDR1 KGHSH, CDR2 LQKENI. CDR3 loop: CASSPLRRGGTDTQYF. The CDR3 coding sequence is TGTGCCAGCTCACCCCTAAGGCGGGGGGGCACAGATACGCAGTATTTT.

The chain recombines TRBV2 with TRBJ1-3, with D possibly being TRBD1 (6 bases). Germline lookup yields CDR1 SNHLY and CDR2 FYNNEI. The germline V and J ends were trimmed by 6 bases and 4 bases, with 10 bases remaining between them. The CDR3 extends over 13 amino acids. In nucleotides, the CDR3 is TGTGCCAGCAGAAGCGACAGGGGAAACACCATATATTTT. It specifies CASRSDRGNTIYF.

As DNA, the CDR3 is TGTGCCAGCTCAGGAGCGTCAACCTACGAGCAGTACTTC. It codes for CASSGASTYEQYF. The chain is built from TRBV18 and TRBJ2-7; D unresolved. Germline CDR1 reads KGHSH; CDR2 reads LQKENI. V lost 5 bases, J lost 2 bases, and 10 bases lay in between. This CDR3 is built from 13 residues.

The chain recombines TRBV2 with TRBJ1-1, with D possibly TRBD1 on 6 matching bases. This CDR3 has 15 residues. Germline V gene sequence: CDR1 SNHLY, CDR2 FYNNEI. V was trimmed by 4 bases and J by 0 bases, leaving 12 bases between them. CDR3 loop: CASSVNGQLNTEAFF. CDR3 in DNA: TGTGCCAGCAGTGTTAATGGACAGCTGAACACTGAAGCTTTCTTT.

The chain joins TRBV5-4 to TRBJ2-7, with D perhaps TRBD1 (5 bases). Germline V gene sequence: CDR1 SGHNT, CDR2 YYREEE (reference sequence). The V end lost 0 bases, the J end lost 1 base, and 5 bases lay between the germline ends. The CDR3 has 13 residues. CDR3 sequence: CASSLGQSYEQYF. The DNA for the CDR3 is TGTGCCAGCAGCTTGGGACAGTCCTACGAGCAGTACTTC.

J is TRBJ1-1 and V is TRBV5-1; TRBD1 matches at 8 bases. The CDR3 loop spans 15 amino acids. Germline V gene sequence: CDR1 SGHRS, CDR2 YFSETQ. V lost 5 bases and J lost 4; bases outside the gene matches: 10. CDR3 sequence reads: CASRTNAGGGTEAFF. The CDR3 DNA is TGCGCCAGCAGAACAAACGCAGGGGGCGGCACTGAAGCTTTCTTT.